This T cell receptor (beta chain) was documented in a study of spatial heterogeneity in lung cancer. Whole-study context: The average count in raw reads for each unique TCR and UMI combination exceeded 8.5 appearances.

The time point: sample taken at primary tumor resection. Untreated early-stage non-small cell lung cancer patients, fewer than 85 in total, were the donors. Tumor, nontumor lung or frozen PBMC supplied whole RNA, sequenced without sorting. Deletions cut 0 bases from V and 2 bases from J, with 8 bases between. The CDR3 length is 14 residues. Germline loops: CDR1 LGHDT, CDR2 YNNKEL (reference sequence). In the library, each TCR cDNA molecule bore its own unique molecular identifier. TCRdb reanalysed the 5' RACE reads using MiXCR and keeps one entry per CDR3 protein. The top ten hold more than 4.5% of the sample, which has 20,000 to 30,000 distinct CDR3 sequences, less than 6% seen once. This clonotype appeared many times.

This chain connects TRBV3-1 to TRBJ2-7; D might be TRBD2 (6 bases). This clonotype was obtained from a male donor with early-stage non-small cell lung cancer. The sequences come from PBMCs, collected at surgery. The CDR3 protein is CASSQDWGAYEQYF. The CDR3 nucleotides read TGTGCCAGCAGCCAAGATTGGGGGGCCTACGAGCAGTACTTC.